This T cell receptor (beta chain) derives from a study of CD8 T cells in Susac syndrome. Reverse transcription of roughly 0.45 to 1 ug RNA used random hexamers. TCRdb redid the calling of the immunoSEQ multiplex PCR reads with MiXCR, one entry per CDR3 protein. Here the sample spans over 140,000 distinct CDR3 sequences, approximately 95% being singletons. With 3 bases removed from V and 1 base from J, the gap between germline ends came to 9 bases. This CDR3 has 14 amino acids. Germline lookup yields CDR1 MNHEY and CDR2 SMNVEV (reference sequence). This receptor was obtained from a human donor with Susac syndrome. The sequencing sample was made of CD4+ T cells from PBMCs. V and J are TRBV27 and TRBJ1-1; unclear D gene. Here the CDR3 reads CASSFQRGNTEAFF. For the CDR3, the DNA is TGTGCCAGCAGTTTCCAGAGAGGGAACACTGAAGCTTTCTTT.